This T cell receptor beta chain was identified during a study of somatic mutations in cytotoxic T cells in rheumatoid arthritis (dated by TCRdb to between 2016 and 2019). Some background on the complete study: Right after diagnosis and prior to the start of any treatment, around 28 ml EDTA of peripheral blood was drawn from patients. Whether expanded CD8+ T-cell clones in untreated, newly diagnosed rheumatoid arthritis carry somatic mutations was the study question, and clonality was characterized with TCRB deep sequencing. Sorted V beta1+ cells also underwent TCRB sequencing, and some V beta antibody-stained T-cell populations were flow-sorted at nearly 100% purity on a FACSAria II or Sony SH800. For some 68 rheumatoid arthritis patients and 20 or so healthy controls, TCRB deep sequencing was carried out. Patients and controls did not essentially differ in median age, which was nearly identical between the groups.

Genomic DNA underwent TCRB CDR3 sequencing using the immunoSEQ assay. On the study's bioinformatics: Patient CD8+ clones larger than 1% were compared against published virus-specific TCRB sequences, and only a few matched. The analyses included only productive TCRB rearrangements. Clonality was calculated as a Shannon entropy-based productive clonality index, and a clone was defined by a unique TCRB CDR3 sequence. To calculate repertoire overlap between two samples, the template counts of each clone were considered relative to each sample's total templates. V-gene usage from TCRB sequencing and V-gene usage measured by flow cytometry were correlated (Spearman r of 0.61). TCRdb re-hosts the immuneACCESS table, in-frame sequences only. Its copies lack some clones; in the studies checked, an unresolved V gene accounts for under half of them, and the cause for the rest is not known. The V and J calls and clone size are taken from that table; D and trimming were inferred from the DNA. In all, the sample holds around 21,000 clones, and 65% to 85% of those were seen once. In total, the top ten clones hold roughly 12% of the sample.

On an AutoMACS, CD4+ and CD8+ cells were isolated via positive magnetic bead selection, and their purity was verified by flow cytometry. Initial screening for clonal expansions relied on flow cytometry with a TCR V beta antibody panel, after which sorted CD8+ fractions underwent TCRB deep sequencing for characterization. Isolation of peripheral blood mononuclear cells was done through Ficoll-Paque PLUS density gradient separation. Nucleospin Tissue or Tissue XS kits were used to extract DNA from CD4-enriched, CD8-enriched or PBMC samples, and a Qubit 2.0 fluorometer was used for quantification. About this clone: The antigen this receptor binds is unknown. No base quality values were provided; no much bigger clone lies one nucleotide off.

From the germline V gene (reference sequence), CDR1 is SGHNT and CDR2 is YYREEE. From cysteine to phenylalanine, the CDR3 is 17 amino acids long. The DNA shown is the 51-base CDR3, in frame from base 1. Relative to germline, V is 1 base shorter and J is 0 bases shorter, with 13 bases between their ends. On the study overall, not on this receptor specifically: Viral specificity could not be ruled out by absence from virus-specific databases, and the antigen targets of the expanded CD8+ clones remained unknown. In about an eighth of the roughly 60 patients the largest CD8+ clone exceeded 20% of CD8+ cells, and several identical CD8+ TCRB sequences were shared between blood and synovial fluid. An increase of CD8+ clonality with age was seen in patients (Spearman r ~ 0.53) but not in healthy controls. CD8+ T-cell clonality did not differ significantly between rheumatoid arthritis patients and age-matched healthy controls. The finding that TRBV07 was slightly underrepresented in patients was left unadjusted for multiple comparisons.

The sample taken for sequencing was CD8+ T cells sorted from blood. The V gene is TRBV5-4 and the J gene is TRBJ1-4; TRBD1 is a weak D gene call, 6 bases matching. This clonotype was sampled from an adult with rheumatoid arthritis. The CDR3 protein: CASSLWQGPATNEKLFF. The nucleotide sequence reads as follows: TGTGCCAGCAGCTTGTGGCAGGGGCCAGCAACTAATGAAAAACTGTTTTTT.